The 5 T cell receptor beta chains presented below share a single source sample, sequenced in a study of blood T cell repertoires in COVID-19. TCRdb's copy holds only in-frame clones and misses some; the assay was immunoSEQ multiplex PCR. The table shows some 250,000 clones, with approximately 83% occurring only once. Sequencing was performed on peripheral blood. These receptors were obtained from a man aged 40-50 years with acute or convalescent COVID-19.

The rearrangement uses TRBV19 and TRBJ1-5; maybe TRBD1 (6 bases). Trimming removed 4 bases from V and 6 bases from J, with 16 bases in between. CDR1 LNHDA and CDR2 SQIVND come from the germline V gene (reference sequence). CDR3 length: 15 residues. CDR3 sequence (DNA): TGTGCCAGTAGTAGGGGACACCCGGCGGGTCAGCCCCAGCATTTT. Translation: CASSRGHPAGQPQHF.

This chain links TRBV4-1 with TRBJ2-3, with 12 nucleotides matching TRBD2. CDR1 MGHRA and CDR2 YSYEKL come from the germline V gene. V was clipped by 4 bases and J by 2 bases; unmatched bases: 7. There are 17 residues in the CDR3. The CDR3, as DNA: TGCGCCAGCAGCCGCCGACTAGCGGGGGTTCACACAGATACGCAGTATTTT. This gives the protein CASSRRLAGVHTDTQYF.

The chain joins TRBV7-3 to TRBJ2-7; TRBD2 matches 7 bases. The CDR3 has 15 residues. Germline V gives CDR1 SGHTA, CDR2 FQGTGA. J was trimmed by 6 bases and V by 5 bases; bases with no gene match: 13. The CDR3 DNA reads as TGTGCCAGCAGCCTCAGCGGGACCGTCGTTTCCGAGCAGTACTTC. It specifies CASSLSGTVVSEQYF. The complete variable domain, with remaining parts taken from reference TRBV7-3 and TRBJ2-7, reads GAGVSQTPSNKVTEKGKYVELRCDPISGHTALYWYRQSLGQGPEFLIYFQGTGAADDSGLPNDRFFAVRPEGSVSTLKIQRTERGDSAVYLCASSLSGTVVSEQYFGPGTRLTVT.

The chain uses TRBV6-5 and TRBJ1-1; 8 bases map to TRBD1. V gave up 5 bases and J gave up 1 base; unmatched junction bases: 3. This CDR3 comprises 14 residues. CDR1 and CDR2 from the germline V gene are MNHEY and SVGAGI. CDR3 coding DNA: TGTGCCAGCAGTAGGGACAGGAAGAACACTGAAGCTTTCTTT. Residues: CASSRDRKNTEAFF.

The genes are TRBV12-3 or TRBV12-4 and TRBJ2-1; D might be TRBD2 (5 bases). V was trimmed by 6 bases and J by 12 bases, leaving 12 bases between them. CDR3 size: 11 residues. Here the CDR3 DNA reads TGTGCCAGCAGCTACCTAGGGAGGCAGTTCTTC. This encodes CASSYLGRQFF.